The rows below give T cell receptor beta chains drawn from one sample of a study of blood T cell repertoires in COVID-19. Assay used: immunoSEQ multiplex PCR; TCRdb lists only in-frame clones, some missing. The sample includes some 150,000 clones, roughly 84% of them seen just once. The sequenced material came from PBMCs or T cells enriched from blood (not recorded which). These receptors all stem from a woman between 50 and 59 years old who had been exposed to COVID-19. CDR3s leave out the opening cysteine and the closing phenylalanine or tryptophan.

CDR3 protein	V gene	J gene
ASSNRGHYGYT	TRBV21-1	TRBJ1-2
ASSPQTGSGNTIY	TRBV9	TRBJ1-3
ASSRGRGNNEQF	TRBV7-2	TRBJ2-1
ASSPRTGGELF	TRBV9	TRBJ2-2
ASSLGPTSTDTQY	TRBV5-1	TRBJ2-3
ASSRDFSLASRRDEQF	TRBV4-2	TRBJ2-1
ASIYGTGGKGYGYT	TRBV19	TRBJ1-2
ASSLDRGLGNEKLF	TRBV5-1	TRBJ1-4
ASSFGQKYTEAF	TRBV6-2/TRBV6-3	TRBJ1-1
ASKDRPETDTQY	TRBV6-4	TRBJ2-3
ASSPPSGVREF	TRBV3-1/TRBV3-2	TRBJ2-1
ASSGTREYNYGYT	TRBV10-2	TRBJ1-2
ASSLRGTEYSNQPQH	TRBV18	TRBJ1-5
ASSPGTGDYEQY	TRBV27	TRBJ2-7
ASSADLAGLEQY	TRBV10-2	TRBJ2-7
ASSRDSSLQETQY	TRBV14	TRBJ2-5
ASSVPGGPQH	TRBV25-1	TRBJ1-5
ASSTTGPRSPLH	TRBV6-2/TRBV6-3	TRBJ1-6
ASSLGGTVHYNEQF	TRBV7-2	TRBJ2-1
ASSLVRGQETQY	TRBV11-2	TRBJ2-5
ASRGGVYGYT	TRBV19	TRBJ1-2
AIKGDTYEQY	TRBV10-2	TRBJ2-7
ASSEMGTGGYEQY	TRBV6-1	TRBJ2-7
ASTPNRGNTEAF	TRBV19	TRBJ1-1
ASSIGQGALASGNTIY	TRBV5-1	TRBJ1-3
ASSRYSVGNQPQH	TRBV4-2	TRBJ1-5
ATSDLDRSKFTGYT	TRBV24-1	TRBJ1-2
ASSATGGPDTQY	TRBV19	TRBJ2-3
ASSHRGDFTGELF	TRBV6-5	TRBJ2-2
ASSLDPGSTVQF	TRBV11-3	TRBJ2-1
ASSLNRDPLGPQH	TRBV7-8	TRBJ1-5
ASSIWPYQAF	TRBV6-2/TRBV6-3	TRBJ1-1
ASSLAYRGDYEQY	TRBV7-2	TRBJ2-7
ASSLEEGSAF	TRBV7-9	TRBJ1-1
ASSGADYNEQF	TRBV9	TRBJ2-1
ASSYSGQDAYNEQF	TRBV6-5	TRBJ2-1
ASSLSSQGGAGEQY	TRBV7-6	TRBJ2-7
ASSAYRGVYYEQY	TRBV7-2	TRBJ2-7
ASSQAGTGDETQY	TRBV3-1/TRBV3-2	TRBJ2-5
ASSQRMAGTEAF	TRBV4-2	TRBJ1-1
ASSQRPGTSTDEQF	TRBV4-1	TRBJ2-1
ASSVGLAYSDTQY	TRBV11-3	TRBJ2-3
ASSLATQKAF	TRBV11-2	TRBJ1-1
ASRQWTEAF	TRBV19	TRBJ1-1
APGAGGGTDTQY	TRBV5-4	TRBJ2-3
ASSHRGPGRYGYT	TRBV3-1/TRBV3-2	TRBJ1-2
ASSLGQSGANVLT	TRBV5-1	TRBJ2-6
ASSYLRGGYT	TRBV6-2/TRBV6-3	TRBJ1-2
ASSLVAFSYNEQF	TRBV7-2	TRBJ2-1